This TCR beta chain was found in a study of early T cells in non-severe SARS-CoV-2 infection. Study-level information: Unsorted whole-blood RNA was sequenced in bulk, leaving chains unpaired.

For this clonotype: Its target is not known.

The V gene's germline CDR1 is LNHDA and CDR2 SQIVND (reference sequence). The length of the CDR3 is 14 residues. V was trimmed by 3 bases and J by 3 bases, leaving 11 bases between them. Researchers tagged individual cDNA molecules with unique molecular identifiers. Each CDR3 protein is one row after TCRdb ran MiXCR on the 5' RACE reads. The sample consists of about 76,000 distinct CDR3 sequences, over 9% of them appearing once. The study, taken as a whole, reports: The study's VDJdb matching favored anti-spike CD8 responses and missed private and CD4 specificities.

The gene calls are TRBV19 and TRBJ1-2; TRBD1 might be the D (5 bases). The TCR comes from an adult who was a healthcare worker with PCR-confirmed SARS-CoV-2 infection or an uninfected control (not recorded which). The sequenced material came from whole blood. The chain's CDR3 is CASSIQSTDYGYTF. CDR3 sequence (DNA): TGTGCCAGTAGTATCCAATCGACAGACTATGGCTACACCTTC.